Each of the 14 T cell receptor beta chains below was sequenced from the same sample in a study of blood T cell repertoires in COVID-19. Only in-frame clones appear in the TCRdb table, and some are missing; sequencing was by immunoSEQ multiplex PCR. The sample includes over 250,000 clones, about 89% seen only once; the top ten take less than 2.5%. The material sequenced was peripheral blood. The receptors originated from a man aged 45 to 65 with acute or convalescent COVID-19.

The CDR3 bases are TGTGCCAGCAGCCGGGGAGGGACAGGAACTAACTATGGCTACACCTTC. It encodes CASSRGGTGTNYGYTF. The V and J genes are TRBV14 and TRBJ1-2, with 8 bases identical to TRBD1. CDR1 is SGHDN, CDR2 FVKESK, per germline. This CDR3 has 16 residues. V lost 4 bases to trimming and J lost 0 bases; unmatched junction nucleotides: 7.

This clone was seen a handful of times. This rearrangement joins TRBV28 to TRBJ2-2, with D hard to call. This CDR3 is built from 12 residues. In germline, CDR1 is MDHEN, CDR2 SYDVKM. Between the trimmed V and J ends, which lost 2 bases and 7 bases, there was a span of 5 bases. The DNA of the CDR3 is TGTGCCAGCAGTTTAGTCGGCGGGGAGCTGTTTTTT. Protein: CASSLVGGELFF.

This rearrangement joins TRBV7-3 to TRBJ2-2; 7 bases agree with TRBD2. The V and J ends lost 2 bases and 5 bases, in that order; junction bases with no gene match: 5. CDR1 is SGHTA, CDR2 FQGTGA, per germline. This CDR3 has 15 residues. CDR3 sequence: CASSLGGGRTGELFF. The CDR3 DNA sequence: TGTGCCAGCAGCTTAGGCGGGGGTCGAACCGGGGAGCTGTTTTTT.

V usage is TRBV9 and J usage is TRBJ1-5; 7 bases agree with TRBD1. The ends lost 0 bases at V and 3 bases at J; junction bases unmatched: 3. CDR3 length equals 15 residues. Germline CDR1 reads SGDLS; CDR2 reads YYNGEE. CDR3 bases: TGTGCCAGCAGCGTAGACGGACAGGCCAATCAGCCCCAGCATTTT. It translates to CASSVDGQANQPQHF.

The chain combines TRBV6-6 with TRBJ2-7; 7 bases align to TRBD2. V shed 4 bases and J 0 bases; nucleotides not matched to a gene: 6. Germline loops: CDR1 MNHNY, CDR2 SVGAGI (reference sequence). There are 15 residues in the CDR3. The CDR3 nucleotides read TGTGCCAGCAGTTTCCTCGCGGGGGACTCCTACGAGCAGTACTTC. This gives the protein CASSFLAGDSYEQYF.

This clone was detected once. The chain couples TRBV6-5 to TRBJ2-7; 9 bases map to TRBD1. The CDR3 runs 15 residues. Germline lookup yields CDR1 MNHEY and CDR2 SVGAGI. V was clipped by 6 bases and J by 0 bases; unmatched bases: 6. CDR3 coding DNA: TGTGCCAGCAGCTCCTTGACAGGGGGCTCCTACGAGCAGTACTTC. Translation gives CASSSLTGGSYEQYF.

The genes are TRBV14 and TRBJ2-5; 7 bases agree with TRBD2. The germline V gene encodes CDR1 SGHDN and CDR2 FVKESK. CDR3 length: 14 residues. V was clipped by 3 bases and J by 3 bases; unmatched bases: 4. This CDR3 reads CASSHGAGEETQYF. In DNA form, the CDR3 reads TGTGCCAGCAGCCACGGGGCGGGGGAAGAGACCCAGTACTTC.

This clone is a singleton in its sample. The chain couples TRBV6-5 to TRBJ1-5, with D uncertain. Germline values: CDR1 MNHEY, CDR2 SVGAGI. Trimming took off 2 bases at V and 4 bases at J, with 9 bases between the two ends. This CDR3 is 14 amino acids long. CDR3 residues: CASSYRHANQPQHF. The CDR3 nucleotides read TGTGCCAGCAGTTACCGACATGCAAATCAGCCCCAGCATTTT.

This chain uses TRBV5-1 with TRBJ2-5; D unclear. Germline CDR1 is SGHRS and CDR2 is YFSETQ. The CDR3 length is 12 residues. Trimming removed 0 bases from V and 4 bases from J, with 4 bases in between. CDR3 protein: CASSLARETQYF. The CDR3 coding sequence is TGCGCCAGCAGCTTGGCCCGAGAGACCCAGTACTTC.

The sample holds one count of this clone. The chain carries TRBV5-6 and TRBJ1-1, with TRBD1 identical over 8 bases. Germline V gene sequence: CDR1 SGHDT, CDR2 YYEEEE. The length of the CDR3 is 14 residues. V trimming: 4 bases; J trimming: 4 bases; junction bases outside the gene matches: 6. The CDR3 loop reads CASSGYRGSTEAFF. For the CDR3, the DNA is TGTGCCAGCAGCGGCTACAGGGGGAGCACTGAAGCTTTCTTT.

This clone was seen only once. The J gene is TRBJ2-7, the V gene TRBV10-3; TRBD2 might be the D (6 bases). From germline, CDR1 is ENHRY and CDR2 SYGVKD. V shed 0 bases and J shed 6 bases, with 12 bases lying between them. This CDR3 comprises 14 residues. The CDR3 loop is CAISESGGDVEQYF. DNA for the CDR3: TGTGCCATCAGTGAGTCCGGAGGGGACGTCGAGCAGTACTTC.

The genes are TRBV15 and TRBJ2-2; possibly TRBD2 for D (6 bases). The CDR3 loop spans 16 amino acids. V was clipped by 2 bases and J by 6 bases, with 16 bases between them. Germline lookup yields CDR1 LNHNV and CDR2 YYDKDF (reference sequence). The CDR3 here is CATSRILTAGAGELFF. CDR3 DNA: TGTGCCACCAGCAGAATCCTGACAGCGGGTGCCGGGGAGCTGTTTTTT.

The rearrangement uses TRBV7-9 and TRBJ2-7; 8 nucleotides match TRBD2. The V and J ends lost 5 bases and 9 bases, in that order; junction bases with no gene match: 6. CDR3 length: 12 amino acids. Germline V CDR1 and CDR2: SEHNR, FQNEAQ (reference sequence). In nucleotides, the CDR3 is TGTGCCAGCAGCGCGGTGGCGGGAGGGCAGTACTTC. It encodes CASSAVAGGQYF.

The chain links TRBV5-1 to TRBJ1-6; possibly TRBD1 for D (5 bases). CDR1 SGHRS and CDR2 YFSETQ come from the germline V gene. V dropped 4 bases and J dropped 8 bases, with 13 bases sitting between them. The CDR3 loop spans 14 amino acids. The CDR3 nucleotides read TGCGCCAGCAGCAGGGGAGGAACCGATTCACCCCTCCACTTT. Its translation is CASSRGGTDSPLHF.